Following are 26 T cell receptor beta chains from one sample sequenced in a study of OX40 agonist ivuxolimab in advanced cancers. The library was made by the immunoSEQ multiplex PCR assay. TCRdb holds this immuneACCESS table with in-frame rearrangements only. Some clones are missing; in checked studies, unresolved V genes explain under half, and the rest has no known cause. In all, the sample holds over 95,000 clones, and 90% to 95% of those were seen once. The ten largest account for approximately 0.32% of the sample. The starting material was CD4+ or CD8+ T cells sorted from blood, obtained in a trial of the OX40 agonist ivuxolimab. These receptors all come from an adult with an advanced solid tumor such as melanoma, head and neck, liver or kidney cancer.

The chain uses TRBV18 and TRBJ2-5; D ambiguous. Germline CDR1 KGHSH, CDR2 LQKENI. The CDR3 runs 13 residues. V was clipped by 5 bases and J by 1 base, with 8 bases between them. The CDR3 nucleotides are TGTGCCAGCTCATCGCGGACCCAAGAGACCCAGTACTTC. It is translated as CASSSRTQETQYF.

The rearrangement joins TRBV6-5 to TRBJ2-7; D might be TRBD2 (6 bases). Germline values: CDR1 MNHEY, CDR2 SVGAGI. Trimming left V 3 bases short and J 6 bases short, with 18 bases between. The CDR3 consists of 15 residues. The CDR3 is CASSYRTGARGEQYF. CDR3 DNA: TGTGCCAGCAGTTATAGAACGGGAGCTCGGGGCGAGCAGTACTTC.

The chain has TRBV29-1 and TRBJ1-2; perhaps TRBD1 as D (5 bases). CDR1 SQVTM and CDR2 ANQGSEA come from the germline V gene. The V and J ends lost 5 bases and 1 base respectively, with 14 bases between them. The CDR3 extends over 14 amino acids. CDR3 bases: TGCAGCGTTCATGACAGTACTATTAACTATGGCTACACCTTC. Amino acid sequence: CSVHDSTINYGYTF.

This rearrangement joins TRBV14 to TRBJ2-7, with 9 bases that match TRBD1. Per the germline V gene, CDR1 is SGHDN and CDR2 is FVKESK. Losses at the gene ends were 2 bases for V and 2 bases for J; bases not matched to a gene: 7. The CDR3 has 16 amino acids. As DNA, the CDR3 is TGTGCCAGCAGCCAACGCCGGGGACAGGGAGCCTACGAGCAGTACTTC. It yields the protein CASSQRRGQGAYEQYF.

J is TRBJ2-2 and V is TRBV11-3; D is perhaps TRBD1 (7 bases). Germline V gives CDR1 SGHNT, CDR2 YENEEA. V dropped 7 bases and J dropped 6 bases, with 15 bases sitting between them. CDR3 length: 14 residues. The CDR3 is CASNQGGGAGELFF. The DNA for the CDR3 is TGTGCCAGCAACCAGGGGGGAGGTGCCGGGGAGCTGTTTTTT.

The rearrangement uses TRBV7-3 and TRBJ2-7; 14 nucleotides line up with TRBD2. V lost 5 bases to trimming and J lost 9 bases; unmatched junction nucleotides: 3. This CDR3 region has 13 residues. Germline loops: CDR1 SGHTA, CDR2 FQGTGA. As DNA, the CDR3 is TGTGCCAGCAGCGGGACTAGCGGGAGCGGGCAGTACTTC. This encodes CASSGTSGSGQYF.

The CDR3, as DNA: TGTGCCAGCAGTCCGGAAAGGGGGCGAGGGATGAACACCGGGGAGCTGTTTTTT. It codes for CASSPERGRGMNTGELFF. The chain carries TRBV28 and TRBJ2-2; the match to TRBD1 covers 7 bases. Trimming cost V 5 bases and J 1 base; bases outside gene matches: 13. CDR1 and CDR2 from the germline V gene are MDHEN and SYDVKM. This CDR3 is built from 18 residues. Combining the CDR3 with reference TRBV28 and TRBJ2-2 gives the whole variable domain DVKVTQSSRYLVKRTGEKVFLECVQDMDHENMFWYRQDPGLGLRLIYFSYDVKMKEKGDIPEGYSVSREKKERFSLILESASTNQTSMYLCASSPERGRGMNTGELFFGEGSRLTVL.

This chain uses TRBV27 with TRBJ2-3; D could derive from TRBD1 or TRBD2 (5 bases each). The CDR3 extends over 15 amino acids. The V end lost 4 bases, the J end lost 2 bases, and 13 bases lay between the germline ends. CDR1 is MNHEY and CDR2 is SMNVEV in the germline V gene (reference sequence). CDR3 bases: TGTGCCAGCAGTTCCCCGGGACGAGCCACAGATACGCAGTATTTT. It codes for CASSSPGRATDTQYF.

This chain uses TRBV11-2 with TRBJ2-7; maybe TRBD2 (5 bases). Germline V lookup: CDR1 SGHAT, CDR2 FQNNGV. V lost 2 bases to trimming and J lost 3 bases, with 11 bases between them. This CDR3 has 14 residues. CDR3 in amino acids: CASSLFGGYYEQYF. The CDR3 DNA follows: TGTGCCAGCAGCTTATTCGGCGGGTACTACGAGCAGTACTTC.

This chain uses TRBV6-1 with TRBJ2-7, with a weak D call TRBD2 (5 bases). The CDR3 contains 14 residues. V lost 4 bases to trimming and J lost 0 bases, with 10 bases between them. Germline V lookup: CDR1 MNHNS, CDR2 SASEGT. CDR3 bases: TGTGCCAGCAGTGTCGGTGGGAGCTCCTACGAGCAGTACTTC. It is translated as CASSVGGSSYEQYF.

This clone was observed a single time. The rearrangement joins TRBV30 to TRBJ2-7; TRBD1 matches at 10 bases. CDR3 size: 14 residues. V was pared by 3 bases and J by 2 bases, with 4 bases of the junction left unmatched. Germline values: CDR1 GTSNPN, CDR2 SVGIG (reference sequence). This CDR3 reads CAWRAGTGAYEQYF. The CDR3 nucleotides are TGTGCCTGGAGAGCCGGGACAGGGGCCTACGAGCAGTACTTC. Full variable domain (rest looked up from reference TRBV30 and TRBJ2-7): SQTIHQWPATLVQPVGSPLSLECTVEGTSNPNLYWYRQAAGRGLQLLFYSVGIGQISSEVPQNLSASRPQDRQFILSSKKLLLSDSGFYLCAWRAGTGAYEQYFGPGTRLTVT.

The chain couples TRBV7-9 to TRBJ2-7, with D maybe TRBD2 (6 bases). CDR1 and CDR2 from the germline V gene are SEHNR and FQNEAQ (reference sequence). This CDR3 is built from 14 residues. The germline V and J ends were trimmed by 1 base and 2 bases, with 9 bases remaining between them. The DNA for the CDR3 is TGTGCCAGCAGCTTAGGGGCGGGACCCTACGAGCAGTACTTC. Its translation: CASSLGAGPYEQYF.

This chain joins TRBV28 and TRBJ2-2; 7 nucleotides match TRBD1. Germline V gene data show CDR1 as MDHEN and CDR2 as SYDVKM. CDR3 length: 16 residues. V lost 6 bases to trimming and J lost 2 bases; unmatched junction nucleotides: 9. The CDR3 protein is CASRHTRTGNTGELFF. The CDR3 region has the DNA TGTGCCAGCAGACATACCCGGACAGGAAACACCGGGGAGCTGTTTTTT.

The chain has TRBV14 and TRBJ2-5; D is unclear. Per germline, CDR1 SGHDN and CDR2 FVKESK. This CDR3 has 11 residues. The ends were cut back, 4 bases at V and 5 bases at J, with 5 bases in the middle. CDR3 residues: CASSRTETQYF. The CDR3 DNA reads TGTGCCAGCAGCCGGACGGAGACCCAGTACTTC.

This rearrangement joins TRBV28 to TRBJ1-5; a possible D gene is TRBD1 (5 bases). Looked up from germline, CDR1 is MDHEN and CDR2 is SYDVKM. Deletions cut 0 bases from V and 9 bases from J, with 21 bases between. The length of the CDR3 is 17 residues. The CDR3 reads CASSLWGEGARYRPQHF. CDR3 nucleotides: TGTGCCAGCAGTTTATGGGGAGAAGGGGCGCGCTATCGGCCCCAGCATTTT. Using reference TRBV28 and TRBJ1-5 for the parts outside the CDR3, the full variable domain is DVKVTQSSRYLVKRTGEKVFLECVQDMDHENMFWYRQDPGLGLRLIYFSYDVKMKEKGDIPEGYSVSREKKERFSLILESASTNQTSMYLCASSLWGEGARYRPQHFGDGTRLSIL.

This clone was counted only a few times. The chain uses TRBV10-2 and TRBJ1-3; unclear D gene. The V end lost 7 bases, the J end lost 6 bases, and 19 bases lay between the germline ends. CDR3 length equals 15 residues. In germline, CDR1 is WSHSY, CDR2 SAAADI. The CDR3: CASIRDIQAENTIYF. The CDR3 DNA is TGCGCCAGCATACGAGACATCCAGGCTGAAAACACCATATATTTT.

The chain carries TRBV7-2 and TRBJ2-5, with D maybe TRBD1 (5 bases). CDR1 and CDR2 (germline): SGHTA, FQGNSA. V lost 4 bases and J lost 0, with 12 bases in between. CDR3 length: 15 residues. The CDR3 loop reads CASSWTRQNQETQYF. DNA of the CDR3: TGTGCCAGCAGCTGGACAAGGCAAAACCAAGAGACCCAGTACTTC.

The chain recombines TRBV11-1 with TRBJ2-3; 10 bases fit TRBD1. Germline lookup yields CDR1 SGHAT and CDR2 FQDESV (reference sequence). V dropped 5 bases and J dropped 4; count of bases not matched to a gene: 6. The CDR3 has 15 residues. The CDR3 protein is CASSPRTGGSDTQYF. The CDR3 coding sequence is TGTGCCAGCAGCCCCCGGACAGGGGGTTCAGATACGCAGTATTTT.

The V gene is TRBV6-1, the J gene TRBJ2-2, with 10 bases lining up with TRBD2. This CDR3 is 18 amino acids long. After removal of 1 base from V and 5 bases from J, the junction contained 10 bases not matched to a gene. Per the germline V gene, CDR1 is MNHNS and CDR2 is SASEGT. The CDR3: CASSEDQPLAGYTGELFF. In DNA, the CDR3 is TGTGCCAGCAGTGAAGACCAGCCACTAGCGGGATATACCGGGGAGCTGTTTTTT.

The chain recombines TRBV5-5 with TRBJ2-2; D is ambiguous. Germline assignment: CDR1 SGHKS and CDR2 YYEKEE (reference sequence). This CDR3 is 15 amino acids long. Deletions cut 5 bases from V and 1 base from J, with 12 bases between. CDR3 sequence: CASRVGRVNTGELFF. CDR3 nucleotide sequence: TGTGCCAGCAGAGTGGGCAGAGTGAACACCGGGGAGCTGTTTTTT.

The chain uses TRBV6-5 and TRBJ2-2, with D possibly being TRBD1 (6 bases). CDR1 and CDR2 (germline): MNHEY, SVGAGI. Between the trimmed V and J ends, which lost 6 bases and 1 base, there was a span of 9 bases. This CDR3 spans 14 amino acids. CDR3 protein: CASSLGQNTGELFF. In DNA, the CDR3 is TGTGCCAGCAGCCTGGGACAGAACACCGGGGAGCTGTTTTTT.

On this clone itself: A read error may produce the germline difference seen at one junction end. This chain connects TRBV2 to TRBJ2-7; maybe TRBD1 (8 bases). The CDR3 runs to 12 residues. Germline loops: CDR1 SNHLY, CDR2 FYNNEI. The CDR3 here is CASGLGQGGSNF. The CDR3 DNA reads as TGTGCCAGCGGACTTGGACAGGGAGGGTCGAACTTC.

The chain couples TRBV27 to TRBJ2-5; 12 nucleotides align to TRBD2. Germline V gene lookup returns CDR1 MNHEY and CDR2 SMNVEV (reference sequence). Unmatched junction bases numbered 10, after V lost 5 bases and J lost 3 bases. This CDR3 has 17 amino acids. The CDR3 sequence is CASSPNLRLAGEETQYF. The CDR3 nucleotides are TGTGCCAGCAGTCCCAACCTCAGACTAGCGGGAGAAGAGACCCAGTACTTC.

In this sample, this clone turned up once. The chain carries TRBV12-5 and TRBJ2-1, with TRBD2 as a possible D gene (6 bases). The CDR3 sequence is 14 residues long. Trimming shortened V by 6 bases and J by 1 base, and 10 bases separated the two germline ends. The germline gives CDR1 LGHNT, CDR2 FRNRAP. The CDR3 reads CASGVGGSYNEQFF. CDR3 nucleotides: TGTGCTAGTGGGGTTGGGGGGTCCTACAATGAGCAGTTCTTC.

As for this clone: The junction does not match germline at one end; this may be a read error. The chain is built from TRBV19 and TRBJ1-3, with 7 positions matching TRBD1. CDR3 size: 12 residues. Germline assignment: CDR1 LNHDA and CDR2 SQIVND (reference sequence). The CDR3, as DNA: TGTGCCAGTAGTTACCTGGGACAGAGTTTGAATTTT. Translated, it gives CASSYLGQSLNF.

The V call is TRBV6-6, the J call TRBJ2-1; D is unresolved. V was clipped by 0 bases and J by 7 bases, with 7 bases between them. Germline V gene lookup returns CDR1 MNHNY and CDR2 SVGAGI (reference sequence). This CDR3 has 13 residues. The CDR3 reads CASSYSLRNEQFF. Here the CDR3 DNA reads TGTGCCAGCAGTTACTCGTTAAGGAATGAGCAGTTCTTC.